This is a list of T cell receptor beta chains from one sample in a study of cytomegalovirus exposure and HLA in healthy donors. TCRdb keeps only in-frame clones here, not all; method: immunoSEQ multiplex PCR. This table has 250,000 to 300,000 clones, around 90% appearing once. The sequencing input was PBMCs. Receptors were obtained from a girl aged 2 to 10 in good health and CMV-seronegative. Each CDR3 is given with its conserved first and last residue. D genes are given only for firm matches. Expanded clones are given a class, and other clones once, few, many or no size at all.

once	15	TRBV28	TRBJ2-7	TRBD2	TGTGCCAGCACCCCGACTAGCGGGGGGGCCCACGAGCAGTACTTC	CASTPTSGGAHEQYF
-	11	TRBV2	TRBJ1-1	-	TGTGCCAGCACCGGAGGGTTAGAAGCTTTCTTT	CASTGGLEAFF
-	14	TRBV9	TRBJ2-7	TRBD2	TGTGCCAGCAGCGAGGGGGGACTAGCCTACGAGCAGTACTTC	CASSEGGLAYEQYF
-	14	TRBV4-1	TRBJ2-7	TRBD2	TGCGCCAGCAGCAACCGGGGCGGGAGCTACGAGCAGTACTTC	CASSNRGGSYEQYF
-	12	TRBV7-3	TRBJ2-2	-	TGTGCCAGCAGCTCTAGGACCGGGGAGCTGTTTTTT	CASSSRTGELFF
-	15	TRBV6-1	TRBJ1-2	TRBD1	TGTGCCAGCACGACCGGCAGGGGGCTAGGTTGGGGCTACACCTTC	CASTTGRGLGWGYTF
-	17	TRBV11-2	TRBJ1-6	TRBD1	TGTGCCAGCAGCTCAATCCGCCGGGACAGGGCCCGATCACCCCTCCACTTT	CASSSIRRDRARSPLHF
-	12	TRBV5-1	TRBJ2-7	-	TGCGCCAGCAGTCGACACCCGACCGAACTCGCCTTC	CASSRHPTELAF
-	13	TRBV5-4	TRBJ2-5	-	TGTGCCAGCAGCTTGACGGGGTTTGTTGAGCAGTACTTC	CASSLTGFVEQYF
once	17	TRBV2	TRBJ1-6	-	TGTGCCAGCAGTGGGACAGAGGCCTTCTCCTATAATTCACCCCTCCACTTT	CASSGTEAFSYNSPLHF
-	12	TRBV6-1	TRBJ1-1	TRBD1	TGTGCCAGCAGTGATACAGGGGTGCGAGCTTTCTTT	CASSDTGVRAFF
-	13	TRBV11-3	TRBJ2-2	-	TGTGCCAGCAGCTCCCGGAACACCGGGGAGCTGTTTTTT	CASSSRNTGELFF
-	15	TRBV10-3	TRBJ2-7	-	TGTGCCATCAGTGAGCCGAATGGGCCTTCCTACGAGCAGTACTTC	CAISEPNGPSYEQYF
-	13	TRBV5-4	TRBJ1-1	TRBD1	TGTGCCAGCAGCCAATGGGGACAGCCTGAAGCTTTCTTT	CASSQWGQPEAFF
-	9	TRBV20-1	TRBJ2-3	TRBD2	TGCAGTACCGGGACTAAGCAGTATTTT	CSTGTKQYF
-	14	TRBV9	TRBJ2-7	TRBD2	TGTGCCAGCAGCGTAGGGGCGGGGGGGCGCGAGCAGTACTTC	CASSVGAGGREQYF
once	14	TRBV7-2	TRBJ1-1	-	TGTGCCAGCAGCCCCGGACAGATAAACACTGAAGCTTTCTTT	CASSPGQINTEAFF
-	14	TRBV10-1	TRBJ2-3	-	TGCGCCAGCAGCCGGACAGGAGGGACAGATACGCAGTATTTT	CASSRTGGTDTQYF
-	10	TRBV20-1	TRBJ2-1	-	TGCAGTGCTCGGGGACTTGAGCAGTTCTTC	CSARGLEQFF
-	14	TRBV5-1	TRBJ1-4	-	TGCGCCAGCAGCTTACAGCTGTCTCATGAAAAACTGTTTTTT	CASSLQLSHEKLFF
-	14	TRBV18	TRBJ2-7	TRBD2	TGTGCCAGCTCACCCGGGACTACCTCTGGGGAGCAGTACTTC	CASSPGTTSGEQYF
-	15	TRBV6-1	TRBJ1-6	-	TGTGCCAGCCTCCTTGGGACACCTATGGGTTCACCCCTCCACTTT	CASLLGTPMGSPLHF
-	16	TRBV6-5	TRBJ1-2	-	TGTGCCAGCAGTTACTCTTCCGGGGTAGCTAACTATGGCTACACCTTC	CASSYSSGVANYGYTF
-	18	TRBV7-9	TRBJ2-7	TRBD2	TGTGCCAGCAGCTTAACCCTCCGGACTAGCGGGTCTTCCTACGAGCAGTACTTC	CASSLTLRTSGSSYEQYF
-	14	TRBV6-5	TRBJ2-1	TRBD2	TGTGCCAGCAGTCCCGGGACTAGCGAAGATGAGCAGTTCTTC	CASSPGTSEDEQFF
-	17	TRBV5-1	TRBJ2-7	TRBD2	TGCGCCAGCAGCCCTGGACTTGGCGGGAGGCTCACCTACGAGCAGTACTTC	CASSPGLGGRLTYEQYF
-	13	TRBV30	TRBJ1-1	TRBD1	TGTGCCTGGAGTGGACAGGGCACCACTGAAGCTTTCTTT	CAWSGQGTTEAFF
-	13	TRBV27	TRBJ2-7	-	TGTGCCAGCACCCAAGCAGGGTCGTACGAGCAGTACTTC	CASTQAGSYEQYF
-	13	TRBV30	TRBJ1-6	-	TGTGCCTGGATGGGGGCAGTTAATTCACCCCTCCACTTT	CAWMGAVNSPLHF
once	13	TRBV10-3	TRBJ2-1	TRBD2	TGTGCCACTCAGCGGGGGCCCAACAATGAGCAGTTCTTC	CATQRGPNNEQFF
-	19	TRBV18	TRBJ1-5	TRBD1	TGTGCCAGCTCACCACTGTTGGACAGGGGGCGAGAGGGCAATCAGCCCCAGCATTTT	CASSPLLDRGREGNQPQHF
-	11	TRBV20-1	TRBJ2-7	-	TGCAGTGCCGGGTCCGGCTACGAGCAGTACTTC	CSAGSGYEQYF
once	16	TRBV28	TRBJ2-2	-	TGTGCCAGCAGTTTATGGAGCGAGACGAACACCGGGGAGCTGTTTTTT	CASSLWSETNTGELFF
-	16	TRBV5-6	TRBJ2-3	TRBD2	TGTGCCAGCAGCTTCGGGACTAGCGTGGTGTTGGATACGCAGTATTTT	CASSFGTSVVLDTQYF
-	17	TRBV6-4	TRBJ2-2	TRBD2	TGTGCCAGCAGTGACAGTTGGACTAGCGGGAGAACGGGGGAGCTGTTTTTT	CASSDSWTSGRTGELFF
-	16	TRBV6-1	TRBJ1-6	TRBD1	TGTGCCAGCAGGGAATCAGGGGGCTCCTATAATTCACCCCTCCACTTT	CASRESGGSYNSPLHF
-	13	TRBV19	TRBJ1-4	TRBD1	TGTGCCAGTAGTAGAGGGGGCTTTGAAAAACTGTTTTTT	CASSRGGFEKLFF
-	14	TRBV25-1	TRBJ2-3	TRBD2	TGTGCCAGCAGCCTGACTAGCGGGAGTGATACGCAGTATTTT	CASSLTSGSDTQYF
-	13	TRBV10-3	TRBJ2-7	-	TGTGCCATCAGTGTGGGCTACTCCTACGAGCAGTACTTC	CAISVGYSYEQYF
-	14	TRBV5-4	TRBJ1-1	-	TGTGCCAGCAGCTTGTATTTCGGAGACGCTGAAGCTTTCTTT	CASSLYFGDAEAFF
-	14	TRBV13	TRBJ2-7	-	TGTGCCAGCAGCCTTTGGGGTAGCGAGAGTGAGCAGTACTTC	CASSLWGSESEQYF
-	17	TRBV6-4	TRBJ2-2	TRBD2	TGTGCCAGCAGTGACCCCAGCGGGGGAACGAACACCGGGGAGCTGTTTTTT	CASSDPSGGTNTGELFF
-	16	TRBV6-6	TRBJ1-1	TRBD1	TGTGCCAGCAGTTACGGGGGGGGACAGGTACTCACTGAAGCTTTCTTT	CASSYGGGQVLTEAFF
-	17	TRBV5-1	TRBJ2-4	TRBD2	TGCGCCAGCAGCTTGGTAGGGCTAGCGGAACCCAAAAACATTCAGTACTTC	CASSLVGLAEPKNIQYF
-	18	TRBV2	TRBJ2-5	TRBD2	TGTGCCAGCAGTGAAGCGCGGGGACTAGCGGGGTCCCGAGAGACCCAGTACTTC	CASSEARGLAGSRETQYF
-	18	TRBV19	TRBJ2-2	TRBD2	TGTGCCAGTAGTATAGAAAGACTAGCGGGGGCGAACACCGGGGAGCTGTTTTTT	CASSIERLAGANTGELFF
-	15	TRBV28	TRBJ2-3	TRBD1	TGTGCCAGCAGTCCGGGACAGGGGGCGTCAGATACGCAGTATTTT	CASSPGQGASDTQYF
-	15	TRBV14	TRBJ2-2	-	TGTGCCAGCAGCCAACCGGGACAGAACACCGGGGAGCTGTTTTTT	CASSQPGQNTGELFF